The rows below give T cell receptor beta chains drawn from one sample of a study of T cell repertoires in cytomegalovirus infection. Each CDR3 protein gets one entry after TCRdb re-called the reads with MiXCR. The sample gives some 400,000 distinct CDR3 sequences, approximately 18% of which show up once; 8.7% is in the top ten. The specimen sequenced was PBMCs. These receptors all come from a human donor in good health (CMV status not recorded). Some clones in this sample may be carry-over from other donors' samples. Both conserved end residues are part of each CDR3. A D gene is named only where the DNA matches it firmly. The size field is filled for only some rows; it gives once, few, many or a size class.

d_gene	v_gene	j_gene	abundance	CDR3aa	CDR3nt
.	TRBV5-6	TRBJ1-5	.	CASSFAAGGGNQPQHF	TGTGCCAGCAGCTTTGCGGCAGGAGGCGGCAATCAGCCCCAGCATTTT
TRBD1	TRBV6-2/TRBV6-3	TRBJ2-3	many	CASSYRQGWPTDTQYF	TGTGCCAGCAGTTACCGACAGGGTTGGCCCACAGATACGCAGTATTTT
.	TRBV4-1	TRBJ1-5	.	CASSQVLGRRGVDNQPQHF	TGCGCCAGCAGCCAAGTCCTGGGTAGGAGGGGGGTGGACAATCAGCCCCAGCATTTT
.	TRBV7-6	TRBJ1-1	many	CASSPDQGTMNTEAFF	TGTGCCAGCAGCCCCGACCAGGGCACAATGAACACTGAAGCTTTCTTT
.	TRBV5-6	TRBJ1-1	.	CASSFFAGTEAFF	TGTGCCAGCAGCTTTTTTGCGGGCACTGAAGCTTTCTTT
TRBD2	TRBV7-2	TRBJ2-3	many	CASRLAGGKGTDTQYF	TGTGCCAGCAGGTTAGCGGGAGGAAAGGGCACAGATACGCAGTATTTT
TRBD1	TRBV7-8	TRBJ2-3	many	CASSFDRVTDTQYF	TGTGCCAGCAGCTTCGACAGGGTAACAGATACGCAGTATTTT
.	TRBV18	TRBJ1-1	few	CASSQHGNTEAFF	TGTGCCAGCTCACAGCACGGTAACACTGAAGCTTTCTTT
.	TRBV11-2	TRBJ2-1	.	CASSLDWRGSYNEQFF	TGTGCCAGCAGCTTAGATTGGCGGGGCTCCTACAATGAGCAGTTCTTC
TRBD2	TRBV2	TRBJ2-3	few	CASSPRWKLAGGPGNTQYF	TGTGCCAGCAGTCCTCGCTGGAAACTAGCGGGAGGGCCAGGGAATACGCAGTATTTT
TRBD2	TRBV20-1	TRBJ2-5	few	CSARGWTSDGTQYF	TGCAGTGCTAGGGGTTGGACTAGCGACGGGACCCAGTACTTC
.	TRBV2	TRBJ2-6	few	CASSNRSSGANVLTF	TGTGCCAGCAGCAACAGGTCAAGTGGGGCCAACGTCCTGACTTTC
.	TRBV11-2	TRBJ2-2	many	CASSLFPAADTGELFF	TGTGCCAGCAGCTTATTCCCGGCAGCAGACACCGGGGAGCTGTTTTTT
TRBD2	TRBV7-9	TRBJ2-1	.	CASSFGTSGFYNEQFF	TGTGCCAGCAGCTTCGGGACTAGCGGCTTCTACAATGAGCAGTTCTTC
.	TRBV10-3	TRBJ1-5	few	CAISDGSQPQHF	TGTGCCATCAGTGACGGATCCCAGCCCCAGCATTTT
.	TRBV7-2	TRBJ2-7	few	CASSPWAGYEQYF	TGTGCCAGCAGCCCATGGGCGGGCTACGAGCAGTACTTC
.	TRBV19	TRBJ1-3	many	CASSITGTAGNTIYF	TGTGCCAGTAGTATTACCGGGACGGCTGGAAACACCATATATTTT
.	TRBV7-9	TRBJ1-5	.	CASSLTGLNQPQHF	TGTGCCAGCAGCTTGACAGGACTTAATCAGCCCCAGCATTTT
.	TRBV6-6	TRBJ2-5	once	CATTLSGHETQYF	TGTGCCACGACCCTTTCTGGCCATGAGACCCAGTACTTC
.	TRBV2	TRBJ1-1	.	CASSPRGFLTEAFF	TGTGCCAGCAGCCCAAGGGGGTTTCTCACTGAAGCTTTCTTT
.	TRBV2	TRBJ1-5	.	CASSGAWRGSQPQHF	TGTGCCAGCAGCGGAGCCTGGAGGGGTAGTCAGCCCCAGCATTTT
TRBD1	TRBV12-3/TRBV12-4	TRBJ2-1	.	CASSLGQQYNEQFF	TGTGCCAGCAGTTTGGGACAGCAATACAATGAGCAGTTCTTC
.	TRBV20-1	TRBJ2-7	many	CSARERQTITYEQYF	TGCAGTGCTAGAGAACGACAGACTATTACTTACGAGCAGTACTTC